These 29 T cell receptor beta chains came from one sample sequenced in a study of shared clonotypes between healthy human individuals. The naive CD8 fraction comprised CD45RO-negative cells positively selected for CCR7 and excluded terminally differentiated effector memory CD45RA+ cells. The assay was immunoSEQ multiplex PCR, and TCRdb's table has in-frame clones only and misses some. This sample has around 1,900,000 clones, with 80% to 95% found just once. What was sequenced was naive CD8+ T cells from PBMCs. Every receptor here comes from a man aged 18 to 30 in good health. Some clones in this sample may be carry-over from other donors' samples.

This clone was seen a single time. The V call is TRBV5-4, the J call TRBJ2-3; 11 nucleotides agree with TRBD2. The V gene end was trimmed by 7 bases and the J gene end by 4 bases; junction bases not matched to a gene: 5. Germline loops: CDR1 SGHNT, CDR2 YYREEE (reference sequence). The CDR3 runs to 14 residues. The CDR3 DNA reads TGTGCCAGCCGTAGCGGGAGGGGGGCAGATACGCAGTATTTT. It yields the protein CASRSGRGADTQYF.

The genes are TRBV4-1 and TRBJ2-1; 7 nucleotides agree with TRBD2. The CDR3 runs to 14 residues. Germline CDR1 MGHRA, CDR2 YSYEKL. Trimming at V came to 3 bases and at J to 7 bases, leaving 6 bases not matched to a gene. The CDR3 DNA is TGCGCCAGCAGCCAGGTGACTAGCTTAAATGAGCAGTTCTTC. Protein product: CASSQVTSLNEQFF.

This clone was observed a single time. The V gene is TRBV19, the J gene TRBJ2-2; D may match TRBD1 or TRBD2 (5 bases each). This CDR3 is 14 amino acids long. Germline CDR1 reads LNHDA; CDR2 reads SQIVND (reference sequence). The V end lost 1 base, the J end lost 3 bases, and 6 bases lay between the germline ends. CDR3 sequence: CASSIGGDTGELFF. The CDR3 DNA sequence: TGTGCCAGTAGTATAGGAGGGGACACCGGGGAGCTGTTTTTT.

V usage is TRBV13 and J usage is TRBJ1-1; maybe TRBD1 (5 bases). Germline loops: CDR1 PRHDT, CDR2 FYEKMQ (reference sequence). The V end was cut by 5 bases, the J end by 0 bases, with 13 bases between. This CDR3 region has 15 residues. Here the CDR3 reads CASSQAEGLNTEAFF. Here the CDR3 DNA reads TGTGCCAGCAGCCAGGCGGAGGGGCTGAACACTGAAGCTTTCTTT.

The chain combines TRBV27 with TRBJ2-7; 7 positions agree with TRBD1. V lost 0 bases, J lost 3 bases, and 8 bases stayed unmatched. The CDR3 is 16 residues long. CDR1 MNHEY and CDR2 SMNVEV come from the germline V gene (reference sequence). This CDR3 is CASSLSPGTAYYEQYF. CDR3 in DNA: TGTGCCAGCAGTTTATCGCCCGGGACAGCTTACTACGAGCAGTACTTC.

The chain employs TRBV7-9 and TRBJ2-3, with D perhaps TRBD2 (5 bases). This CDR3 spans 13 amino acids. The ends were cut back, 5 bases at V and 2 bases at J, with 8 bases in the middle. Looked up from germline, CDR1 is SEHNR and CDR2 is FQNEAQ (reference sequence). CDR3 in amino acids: CASSPTTTDTQYF. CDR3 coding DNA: TGTGCCAGCAGCCCGACTACCACAGATACGCAGTATTTT. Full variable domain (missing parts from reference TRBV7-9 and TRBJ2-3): DTGVSQNPRHKITKRGQNVTFRCDPISEHNRLYWYRQTLGQGPEFLTYFQNEAQLEKSRLLSDRFSAERPKGSFSTLEIQRTEQGDSAMYLCASSPTTTDTQYFGPGTRLTVL.

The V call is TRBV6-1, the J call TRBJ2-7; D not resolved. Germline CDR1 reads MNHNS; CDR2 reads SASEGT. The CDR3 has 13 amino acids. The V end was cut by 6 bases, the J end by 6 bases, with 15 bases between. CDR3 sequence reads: CASRGKGKTEQYF. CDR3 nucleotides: TGTGCCAGCAGGGGAAAGGGTAAGACCGAGCAGTACTTC.

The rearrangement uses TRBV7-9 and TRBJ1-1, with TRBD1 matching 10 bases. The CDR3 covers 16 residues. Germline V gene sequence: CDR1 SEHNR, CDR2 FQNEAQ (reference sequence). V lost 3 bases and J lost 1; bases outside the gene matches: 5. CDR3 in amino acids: CASSLVTGGSNTEAFF. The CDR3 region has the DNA TGTGCCAGCAGCTTGGTGACAGGGGGCTCGAACACTGAAGCTTTCTTT.

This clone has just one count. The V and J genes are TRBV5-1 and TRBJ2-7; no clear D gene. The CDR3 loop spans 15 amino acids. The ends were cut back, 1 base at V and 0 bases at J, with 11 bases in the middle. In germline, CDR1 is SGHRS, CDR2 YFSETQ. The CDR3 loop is CASSLSWWASYEQYF. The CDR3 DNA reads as TGCGCCAGCAGCTTGTCGTGGTGGGCCTCCTACGAGCAGTACTTC.

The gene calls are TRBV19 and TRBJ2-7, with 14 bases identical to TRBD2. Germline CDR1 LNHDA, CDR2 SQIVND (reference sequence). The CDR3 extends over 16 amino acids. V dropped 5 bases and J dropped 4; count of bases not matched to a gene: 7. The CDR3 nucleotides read TGTGCCAGTAGTCCAGACGGGACTAGCGGGAGTTACGAGCAGTACTTC. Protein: CASSPDGTSGSYEQYF.

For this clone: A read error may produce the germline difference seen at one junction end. The CDR3 bases are TGTGCCATCGGTGAGTCGGTAGGGGGCCGCAATCAGCCCCAGCATTTT. This translates into CAIGESVGGRNQPQHF. The chain has TRBV10-3 and TRBJ1-5; 7 bases are shared with TRBD1. In germline, CDR1 is ENHRY, CDR2 SYGVKD. CDR3 size: 16 residues.

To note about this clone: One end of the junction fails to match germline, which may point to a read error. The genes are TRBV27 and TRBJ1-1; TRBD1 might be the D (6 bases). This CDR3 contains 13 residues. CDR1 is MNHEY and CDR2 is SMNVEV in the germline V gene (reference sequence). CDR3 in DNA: TGTGCCACCAGTCTAGGGGGGGGTGGGTTAGCTTTCTTT. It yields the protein CATSLGGGGLAFF.

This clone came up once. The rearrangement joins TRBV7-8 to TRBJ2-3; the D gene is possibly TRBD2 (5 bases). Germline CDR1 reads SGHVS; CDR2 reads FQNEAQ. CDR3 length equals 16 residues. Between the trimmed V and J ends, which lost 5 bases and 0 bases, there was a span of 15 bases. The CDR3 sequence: CASSPPGGGSTDTQYF. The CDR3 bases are TGTGCCAGCAGCCCCCCCGGTGGCGGGAGCACAGATACGCAGTATTTT. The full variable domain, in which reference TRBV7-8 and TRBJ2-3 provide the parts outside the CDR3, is GAGVSQSPRYKVAKRGQDVALRCDPISGHVSLFWYQQALGQGPEFLTYFQNEAQLDKSGLPSDRFFAERPEGSVSTLKIQRTQQEDSAVYLCASSPPGGGSTDTQYFGPGTRLTVL.

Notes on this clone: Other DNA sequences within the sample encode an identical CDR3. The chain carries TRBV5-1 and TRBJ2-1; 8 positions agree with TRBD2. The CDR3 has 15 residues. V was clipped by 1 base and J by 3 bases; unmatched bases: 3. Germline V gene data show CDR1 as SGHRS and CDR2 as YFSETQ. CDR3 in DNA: TGCGCCAGCAGCTTGACGGCGGGAGGCTACAATGAGCAGTTCTTC. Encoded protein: CASSLTAGGYNEQFF.

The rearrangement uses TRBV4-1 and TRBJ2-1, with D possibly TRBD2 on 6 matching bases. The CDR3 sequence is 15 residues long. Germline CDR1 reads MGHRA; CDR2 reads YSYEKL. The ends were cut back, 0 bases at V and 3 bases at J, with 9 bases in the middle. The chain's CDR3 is CASSQELADYNEQFF. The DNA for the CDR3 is TGCGCCAGCAGCCAAGAACTAGCCGACTACAATGAGCAGTTCTTC.

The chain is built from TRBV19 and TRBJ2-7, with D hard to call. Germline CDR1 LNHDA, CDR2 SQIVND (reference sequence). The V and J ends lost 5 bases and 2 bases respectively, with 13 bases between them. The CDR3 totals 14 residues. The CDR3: CASSPNVLTYEQYF. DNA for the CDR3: TGTGCCAGTAGTCCTAACGTCCTGACCTACGAGCAGTACTTC.

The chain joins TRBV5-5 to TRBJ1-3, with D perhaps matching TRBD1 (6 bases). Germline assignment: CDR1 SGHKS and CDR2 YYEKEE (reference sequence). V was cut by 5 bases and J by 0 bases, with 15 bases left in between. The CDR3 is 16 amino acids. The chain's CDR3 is CASRFTDSFSGNTIYF. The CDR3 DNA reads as TGTGCCAGCAGATTTACGGACAGCTTCTCTGGAAACACCATATATTTT. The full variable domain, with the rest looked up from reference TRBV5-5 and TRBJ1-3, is DAGVTQSPTHLIKTRGQQVTLRCSPISGHKSVSWYQQVLGQGPQFIFQYYEKEERGRGNFPDRFSARQFPNYSSELNVNALLLGDSALYLCASRFTDSFSGNTIYFGEGSWLTVV.

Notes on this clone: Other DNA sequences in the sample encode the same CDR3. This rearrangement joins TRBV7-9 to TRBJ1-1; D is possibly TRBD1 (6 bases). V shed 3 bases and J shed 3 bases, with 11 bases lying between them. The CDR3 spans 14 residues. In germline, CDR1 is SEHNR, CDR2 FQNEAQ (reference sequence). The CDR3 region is CASSLGGADTEAFF. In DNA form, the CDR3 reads TGTGCCAGCAGCTTGGGGGGCGCGGACACTGAAGCTTTCTTT.

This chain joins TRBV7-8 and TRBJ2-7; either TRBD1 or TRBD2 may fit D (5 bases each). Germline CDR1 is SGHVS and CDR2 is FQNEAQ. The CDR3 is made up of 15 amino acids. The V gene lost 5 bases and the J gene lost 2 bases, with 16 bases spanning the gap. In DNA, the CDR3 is TGTGCCAGCAGCCCCTTTAGGGGAGCAGCCTACGAGCAGTACTTC. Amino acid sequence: CASSPFRGAAYEQYF.

CDR3 coding DNA: TGTGCCAGCAGCCCCAGGCGGGAACTCACAGATACGCAGTATTTT. Translating it yields CASSPRRELTDTQYF. The gene calls are TRBV9 and TRBJ2-3; perhaps TRBD2 as D (6 bases). The V end was cut by 4 bases, the J end by 2 bases, with 14 bases between. This CDR3 is 15 amino acids long. CDR1 is SGDLS, CDR2 YYNGEE, per germline.

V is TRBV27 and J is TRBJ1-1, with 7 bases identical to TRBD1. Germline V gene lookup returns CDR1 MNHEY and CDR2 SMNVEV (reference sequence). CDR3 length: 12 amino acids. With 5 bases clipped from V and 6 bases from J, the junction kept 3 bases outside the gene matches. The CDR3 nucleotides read TGTGCCAGCAGTACAGGGGATTCTGAAGCTTTCTTT. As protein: CASSTGDSEAFF.

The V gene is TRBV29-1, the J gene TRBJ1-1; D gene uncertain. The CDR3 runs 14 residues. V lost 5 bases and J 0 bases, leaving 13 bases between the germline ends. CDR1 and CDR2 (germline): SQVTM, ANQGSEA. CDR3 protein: CSVPDTDMNTEAFF. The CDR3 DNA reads TGCAGCGTTCCAGACACGGATATGAACACTGAAGCTTTCTTT.

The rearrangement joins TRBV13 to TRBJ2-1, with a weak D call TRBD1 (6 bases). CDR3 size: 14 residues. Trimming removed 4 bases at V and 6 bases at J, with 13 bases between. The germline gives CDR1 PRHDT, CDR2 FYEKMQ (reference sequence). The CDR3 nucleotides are TGTGCCAGCAGCTCCTACACAGGGTTCAATGAGCAGTTCTTC. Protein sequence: CASSSYTGFNEQFF.

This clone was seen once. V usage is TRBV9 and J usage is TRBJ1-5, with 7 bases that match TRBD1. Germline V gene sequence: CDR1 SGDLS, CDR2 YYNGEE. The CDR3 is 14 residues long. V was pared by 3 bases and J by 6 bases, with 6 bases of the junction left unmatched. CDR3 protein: CASSAGGGGQPQHF. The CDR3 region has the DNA TGTGCCAGCAGCGCAGGGGGGGGAGGTCAGCCCCAGCATTTT.

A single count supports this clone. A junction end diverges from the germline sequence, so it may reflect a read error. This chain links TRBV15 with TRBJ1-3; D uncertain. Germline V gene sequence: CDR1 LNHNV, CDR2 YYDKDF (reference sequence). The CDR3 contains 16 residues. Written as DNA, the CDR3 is TGTGCCACCAGCAGAGATGGACCCAGCTCTGGAAGCACCATATATTTT. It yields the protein CATSRDGPSSGSTIYF.

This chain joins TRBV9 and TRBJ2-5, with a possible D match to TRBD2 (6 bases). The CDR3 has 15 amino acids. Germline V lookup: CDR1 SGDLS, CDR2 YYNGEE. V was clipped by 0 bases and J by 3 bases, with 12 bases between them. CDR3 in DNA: TGTGCCAGCAGCGTAGAGGGTAGCGGAAAAGAGACCCAGTACTTC. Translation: CASSVEGSGKETQYF.

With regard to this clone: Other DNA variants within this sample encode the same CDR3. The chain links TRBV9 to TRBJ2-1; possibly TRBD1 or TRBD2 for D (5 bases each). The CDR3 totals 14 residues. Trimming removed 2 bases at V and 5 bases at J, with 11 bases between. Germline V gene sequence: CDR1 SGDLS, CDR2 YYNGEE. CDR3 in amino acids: CASSVGTAHNEQFF. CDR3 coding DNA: TGTGCCAGCAGCGTGGGGACGGCGCACAATGAGCAGTTCTTC. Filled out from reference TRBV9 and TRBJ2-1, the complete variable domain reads DSGVTQTPKHLITATGQRVTLRCSPRSGDLSVYWYQQSLDQGLQFLIQYYNGEERAKGNILERFSAQQFPDLHSELNLSSLELGDSALYFCASSVGTAHNEQFFGPGTRLTVL.

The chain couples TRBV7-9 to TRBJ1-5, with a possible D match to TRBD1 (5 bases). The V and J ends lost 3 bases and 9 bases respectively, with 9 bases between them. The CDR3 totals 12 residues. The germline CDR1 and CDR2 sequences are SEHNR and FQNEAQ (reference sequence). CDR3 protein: CASSFPGLPQHF. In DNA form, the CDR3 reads TGTGCCAGCAGCTTTCCAGGGCTGCCCCAGCATTTT.

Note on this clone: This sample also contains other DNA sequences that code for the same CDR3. CDR3 nucleotides: TGTGCCAGCAGTTTAGGGGCTGAAGCTTTCTTT. Its translation is CASSLGAEAFF. This sequence joins TRBV27 and TRBJ1-1; D remains ambiguous. Germline assignment: CDR1 MNHEY and CDR2 SMNVEV (reference sequence). Trimming removed 2 bases from V and 6 bases from J, with 4 bases in between. This CDR3 contains 11 residues.